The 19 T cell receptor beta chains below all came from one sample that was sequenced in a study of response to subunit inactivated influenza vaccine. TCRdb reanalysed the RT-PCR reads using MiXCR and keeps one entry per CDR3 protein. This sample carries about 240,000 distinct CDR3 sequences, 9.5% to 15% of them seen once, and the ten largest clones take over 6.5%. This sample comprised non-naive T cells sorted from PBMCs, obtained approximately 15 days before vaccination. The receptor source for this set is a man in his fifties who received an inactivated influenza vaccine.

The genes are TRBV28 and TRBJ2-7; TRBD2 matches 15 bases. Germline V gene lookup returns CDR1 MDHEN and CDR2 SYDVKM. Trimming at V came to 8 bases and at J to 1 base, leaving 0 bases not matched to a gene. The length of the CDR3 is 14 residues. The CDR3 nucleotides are TGTGCCAGCGGACTAGCGGGAGGGTCCTACGAGCAGTACTTC. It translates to CASGLAGGSYEQYF.

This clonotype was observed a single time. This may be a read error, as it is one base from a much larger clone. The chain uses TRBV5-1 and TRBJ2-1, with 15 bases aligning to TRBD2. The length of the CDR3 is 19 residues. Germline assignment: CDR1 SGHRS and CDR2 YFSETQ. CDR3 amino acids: CANSPGLAGGPKSVNEQFF. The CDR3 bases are TGCGCCAACAGCCCCGGACTAGCGGGAGGGCCTAAGTCTGTCAATGAGCAGTTCTTC.

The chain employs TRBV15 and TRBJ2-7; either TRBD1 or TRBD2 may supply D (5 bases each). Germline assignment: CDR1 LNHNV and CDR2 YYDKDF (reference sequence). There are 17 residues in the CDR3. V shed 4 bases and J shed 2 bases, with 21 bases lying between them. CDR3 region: CATSNPARGETAYEQYF. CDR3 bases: TGTGCCACCAGCAACCCGGCCCGGGGCGAGACAGCCTACGAGCAGTACTTC.

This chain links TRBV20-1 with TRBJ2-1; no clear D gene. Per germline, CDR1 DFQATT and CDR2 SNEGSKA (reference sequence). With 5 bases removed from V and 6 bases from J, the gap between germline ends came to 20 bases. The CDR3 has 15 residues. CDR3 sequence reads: CSAPVPGMRRNEQFF. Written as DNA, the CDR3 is TGCAGTGCTCCTGTCCCCGGTATGCGACGCAATGAGCAGTTCTTC.

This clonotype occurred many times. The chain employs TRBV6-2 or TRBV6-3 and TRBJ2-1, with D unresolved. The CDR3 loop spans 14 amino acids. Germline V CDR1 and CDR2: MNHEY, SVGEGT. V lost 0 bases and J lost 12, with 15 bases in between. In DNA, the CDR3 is TGTGCCAGCAGTTACTCCGATCGTTCTTCTTGGCAGTTCTTC. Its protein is CASSYSDRSSWQFF.

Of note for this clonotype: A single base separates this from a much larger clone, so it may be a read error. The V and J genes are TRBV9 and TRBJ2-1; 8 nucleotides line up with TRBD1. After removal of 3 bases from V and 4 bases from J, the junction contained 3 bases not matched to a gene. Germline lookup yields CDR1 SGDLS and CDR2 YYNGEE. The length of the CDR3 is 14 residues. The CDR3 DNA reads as TGTGCCAGCAGCGGGACAGGGCGGTACAATGAGCAGTTCTTC. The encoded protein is CASSGTGRYNEQFF.

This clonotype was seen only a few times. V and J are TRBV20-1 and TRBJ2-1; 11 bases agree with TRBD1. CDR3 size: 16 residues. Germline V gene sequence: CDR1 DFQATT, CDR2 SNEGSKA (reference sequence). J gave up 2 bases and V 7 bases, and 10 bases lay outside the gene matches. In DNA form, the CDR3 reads TGCAGTGTACAAAGACCGGGACAGGGGGCCTACAATGAGCAGTTCTTC. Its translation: CSVQRPGQGAYNEQFF.

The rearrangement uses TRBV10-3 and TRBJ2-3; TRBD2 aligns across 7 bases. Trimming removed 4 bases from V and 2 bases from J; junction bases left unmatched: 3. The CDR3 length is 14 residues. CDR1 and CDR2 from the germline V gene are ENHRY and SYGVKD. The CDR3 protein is CAISVGTNTDTQYF. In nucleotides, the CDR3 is TGTGCCATCAGTGTGGGGACTAACACAGATACGCAGTATTTT.

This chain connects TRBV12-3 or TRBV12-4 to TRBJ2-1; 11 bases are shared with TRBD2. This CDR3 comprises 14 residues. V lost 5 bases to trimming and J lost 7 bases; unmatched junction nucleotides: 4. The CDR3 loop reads CASSPTSGANEQFF. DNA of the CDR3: TGTGCCAGCAGTCCGACTAGCGGGGCGAATGAGCAGTTCTTC.

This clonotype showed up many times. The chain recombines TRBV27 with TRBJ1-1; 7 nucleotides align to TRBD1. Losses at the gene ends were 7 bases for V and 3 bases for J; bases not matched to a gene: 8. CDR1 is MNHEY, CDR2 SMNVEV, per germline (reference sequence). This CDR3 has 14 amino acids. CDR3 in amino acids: CASKGAGGHTEAFF. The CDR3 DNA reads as TGTGCCAGCAAGGGGGCAGGGGGACACACTGAAGCTTTCTTT.

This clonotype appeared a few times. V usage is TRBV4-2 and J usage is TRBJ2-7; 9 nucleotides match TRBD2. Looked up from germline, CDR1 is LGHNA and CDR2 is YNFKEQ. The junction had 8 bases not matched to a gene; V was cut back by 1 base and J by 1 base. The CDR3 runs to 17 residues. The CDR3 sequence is CASSQVRGGGGSYEQYF. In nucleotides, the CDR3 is TGTGCCAGCAGCCAAGTTCGCGGCGGGGGGGGGTCCTACGAGCAGTACTTC.

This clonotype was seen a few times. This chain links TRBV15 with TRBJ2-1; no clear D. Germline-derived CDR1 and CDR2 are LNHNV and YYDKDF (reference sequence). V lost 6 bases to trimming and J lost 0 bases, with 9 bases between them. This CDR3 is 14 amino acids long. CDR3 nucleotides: TGTGCCACCAGGCTAGGATCCTCCTACAATGAGCAGTTCTTC. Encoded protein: CATRLGSSYNEQFF.

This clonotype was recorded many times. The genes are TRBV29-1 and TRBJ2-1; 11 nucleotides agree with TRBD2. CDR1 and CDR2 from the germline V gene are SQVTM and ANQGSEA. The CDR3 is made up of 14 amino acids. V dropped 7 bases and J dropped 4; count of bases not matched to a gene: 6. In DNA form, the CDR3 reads TGCAGCGGTATACTAGCGGGGGAATACAATGAGCAGTTCTTC. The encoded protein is CSGILAGEYNEQFF.

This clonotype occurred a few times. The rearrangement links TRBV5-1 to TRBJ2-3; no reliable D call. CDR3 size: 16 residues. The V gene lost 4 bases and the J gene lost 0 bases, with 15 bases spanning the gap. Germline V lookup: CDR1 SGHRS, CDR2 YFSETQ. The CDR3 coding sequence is TGCGCCAGCAGCCCACTTGGGGTGGGGAGCACAGATACGCAGTATTTT. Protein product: CASSPLGVGSTDTQYF.

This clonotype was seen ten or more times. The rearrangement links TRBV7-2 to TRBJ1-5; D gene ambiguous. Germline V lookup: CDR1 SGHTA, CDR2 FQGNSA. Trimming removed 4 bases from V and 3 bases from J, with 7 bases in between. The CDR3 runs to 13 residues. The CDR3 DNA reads TGTGCCAGCAGCTCCGATCTCAATCAGCCCCAGCATTTT. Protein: CASSSDLNQPQHF.

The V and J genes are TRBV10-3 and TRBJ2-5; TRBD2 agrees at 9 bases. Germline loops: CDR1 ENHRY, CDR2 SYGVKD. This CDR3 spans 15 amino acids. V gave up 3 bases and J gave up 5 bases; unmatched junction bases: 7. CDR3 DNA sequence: TGTGCCATCAGTGATAGCGGGAGAGAGAGGGAGACCCAGTACTTC. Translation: CAISDSGRERETQYF.

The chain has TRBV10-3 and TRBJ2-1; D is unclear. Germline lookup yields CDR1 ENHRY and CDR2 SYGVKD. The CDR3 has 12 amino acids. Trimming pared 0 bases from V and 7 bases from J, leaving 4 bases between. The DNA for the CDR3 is TGTGCCATCAGTGAGTCAAGGAATGAGCAGTTCTTC. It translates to CAISESRNEQFF.

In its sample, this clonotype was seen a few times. This chain's CDR3 is CSARDGTGQGRGGYTF. The CDR3 DNA sequence: TGCAGTGCTAGAGATGGGACCGGACAGGGGAGGGGAGGCTACACCTTC. The chain has TRBV20-1 and TRBJ1-2; 9 bases align to TRBD1. The germline gives CDR1 DFQATT, CDR2 SNEGSKA (reference sequence). V lost 0 bases to trimming and J lost 8 bases; unmatched junction nucleotides: 13. The CDR3 is 16 residues long.

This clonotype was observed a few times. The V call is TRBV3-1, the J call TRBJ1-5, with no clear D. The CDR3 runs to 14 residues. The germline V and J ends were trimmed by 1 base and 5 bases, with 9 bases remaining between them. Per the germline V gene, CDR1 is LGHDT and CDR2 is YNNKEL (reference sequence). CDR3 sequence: CASSQGLAYQPQHF. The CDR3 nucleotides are TGTGCCAGCAGCCAAGGTTTGGCATATCAGCCCCAGCATTTT.